This T cell receptor beta chain was sequenced during a study of molecular identifiers for immune sequencing clone quantification. Worth noting for this clonotype: Antigen: not known.

Trimming took 6 bases from V and 3 from J; bases not matched to a gene: 11. This CDR3 has 16 residues. CDR1 and CDR2 (germline): MNHNS, SASEGT. Findings and caveats of the study: Jurkat TCR RNA spiked in from one cell (amid more than 850,000 naive cells) was reportedly detectable.

In TCRdb, the PCR reads were re-called with MiXCR into one record per CDR3 protein. Here the sample spans about 510,000 distinct CDR3 sequences, about 20% being singletons. Sequenced sample: naive CD8+ T cells from blood, with Jurkat cell RNA spiked in. The subset is: FACS-sorted CD8+CD4-CCR7+CD45RA+ naive T cells. V and J are TRBV6-1 and TRBJ1-5; 7 bases fit TRBD1. The source of this sequence is a human donor in good health. Some libraries in this study had Jurkat cell RNA spiked in. The CDR3 region is CASSAGQDLYNQPQHF. For the CDR3, the DNA is TGTGCCAGCAGCGCCGGACAGGACTTATACAATCAGCCCCAGCATTTT.